The 7 T cell receptor beta chains given below trace back to one sample, sequenced in a study of blood T cell repertoires in COVID-19. The repertoire was sequenced with immunoSEQ multiplex PCR; TCRdb's copy has only in-frame clones and lacks some. This table has about 360,000 clones, around 87% appearing once. Sequencing used peripheral blood. Every receptor here comes from a human donor in a cohort sampled during active COVID-19.

The gene calls are TRBV29-1 and TRBJ1-2; D is unresolved. The ends were cut back, 4 bases at V and 6 bases at J, with 9 bases in the middle. The CDR3 spans 11 residues. The germline V gene encodes CDR1 SQVTM and CDR2 ANQGSEA. CDR3 amino acids: CSVGDANGYTF. The DNA for the CDR3 is TGCAGCGTTGGAGATGCGAATGGCTACACCTTC.

Only one count was recorded for this clone. DNA for the CDR3: TGTGCCAGCAGTTCGGCGTCAGGTTCCTACGAGCAGTACTTC. Amino acid sequence: CASSSASGSYEQYF. The V call is TRBV27, the J call TRBJ2-7; D not resolved. Trimming shortened V by 4 bases and J by 1 base, and 11 bases separated the two germline ends. Germline V gene lookup returns CDR1 MNHEY and CDR2 SMNVEV (reference sequence). The CDR3 runs 14 residues.

The chain recombines TRBV29-1 with TRBJ2-1, with 10 bases fitting TRBD2. This CDR3 spans 14 amino acids. Losses at the gene ends were 6 bases for V and 8 bases for J; bases not matched to a gene: 10. CDR1 is SQVTM, CDR2 ANQGSEA, per germline. CDR3 bases: TGCAGCGTAACCTCCAGCGGGAGGGGTGATGAGCAGTTCTTC. Its protein is CSVTSSGRGDEQFF.

This chain uses TRBV19 with TRBJ2-7; 9 positions agree with TRBD1. Losses at the gene ends were 5 bases for V and 7 bases for J; bases not matched to a gene: 6. This CDR3 comprises 13 residues. From germline, CDR1 is LNHDA and CDR2 SQIVND (reference sequence). The CDR3, as DNA: TGTGCCAGTAGTCTACAGGGGGCCAGGGAGCAGTACTTC. Translating it yields CASSLQGAREQYF.

CDR3 residues: CASSIGRSASYNSPLHF. DNA of the CDR3: TGTGCCAGTAGTATTGGGAGGTCCGCTTCCTATAATTCACCCCTCCACTTT. The chain joins TRBV19 to TRBJ1-6; D is unresolved. This CDR3 spans 17 amino acids. The germline CDR1 and CDR2 sequences are LNHDA and SQIVND (reference sequence). V was shortened by 3 bases and J by 1 base, with 13 bases between the two germline ends.

This chain joins TRBV4-1 and TRBJ2-5, with 14 bases identical to TRBD2. Looked up from germline, CDR1 is MGHRA and CDR2 is YSYEKL. The length of the CDR3 is 18 residues. J gave up 5 bases and V 2 bases, and 10 bases lay outside the gene matches. The CDR3: CASSQWGRLAGGTETQYF. Written as DNA, the CDR3 is TGCGCCAGCAGCCAATGGGGAAGACTAGCGGGGGGGACGGAGACCCAGTACTTC.

This clone was counted a single time. The rearrangement joins TRBV3-1 (or the pseudogene TRBV3-2) to TRBJ2-7; D remains unclear. CDR3 size: 14 residues. The germline CDR1 and CDR2 sequences are LGHDT and YNNKEL (reference sequence). The V gene lost 0 bases and the J gene lost 12 bases, with 18 bases spanning the gap. The CDR3 reads CASSQDRLQTLAYF. The CDR3 DNA follows: TGTGCCAGCAGCCAAGATCGCCTGCAAACCCTGGCGTACTTC.